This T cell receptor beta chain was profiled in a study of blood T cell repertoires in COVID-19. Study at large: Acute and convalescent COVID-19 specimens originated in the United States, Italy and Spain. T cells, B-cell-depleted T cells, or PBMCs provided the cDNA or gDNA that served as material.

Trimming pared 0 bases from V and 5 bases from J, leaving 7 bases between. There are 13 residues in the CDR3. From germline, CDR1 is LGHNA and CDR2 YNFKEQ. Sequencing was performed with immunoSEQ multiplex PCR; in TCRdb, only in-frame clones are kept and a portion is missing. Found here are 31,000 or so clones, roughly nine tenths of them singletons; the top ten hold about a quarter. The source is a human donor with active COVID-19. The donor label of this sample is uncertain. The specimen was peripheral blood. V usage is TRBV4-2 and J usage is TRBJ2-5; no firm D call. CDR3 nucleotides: TGTGCCAGCAGCCAAGATCTAGACGAGACCCAGTACTTC. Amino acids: CASSQDLDETQYF.